The 16 T cell receptor beta chains given below trace back to one sample, sequenced in a study of shared clonotypes between healthy human individuals. Sequenced by immunoSEQ multiplex PCR; TCRdb stores in-frame clones only, minus some. The table includes around 990,000 clones, 77% detected once. The sequenced sample consisted of memory CD4+ T cells from PBMCs. The subset was: CD45RA-negative fraction. These TCRs come from a young man in good health. Some clones in this sample may be carry-over from other donors' samples.

This clone appeared many times. Distinct nucleotide sequences in the sample also encode this CDR3. The J gene is TRBJ2-3, the V gene TRBV2, with D uncertain. The CDR3 contains 12 residues. Germline values: CDR1 SNHLY, CDR2 FYNNEI. V shed 2 bases and J shed 4 bases, with 4 bases lying between them. CDR3 in amino acids: CASSEWADTQYF. Here the CDR3 DNA reads TGTGCCAGCAGTGAATGGGCAGATACGCAGTATTTT.

This clone appeared a single time. The rearrangement uses TRBV7-2 and TRBJ1-1; D is ambiguous. V lost 4 bases, J lost 11 bases, and 14 bases lay in between. The CDR3 has 12 residues. In germline, CDR1 is SGHTA, CDR2 FQGNSA. Written as DNA, the CDR3 is TGTGCCAGCAGCTCCGAGAGAGGGTACGCTTTCTTT. Protein product: CASSSERGYAFF.

This clone came up once. The V call is TRBV19, the J call TRBJ1-1, with 9 positions matching TRBD1. The CDR3 covers 13 residues. CDR1 and CDR2 from the germline V gene are LNHDA and SQIVND (reference sequence). V trimming: 4 bases; J trimming: 5 bases; junction bases outside the gene matches: 2. The CDR3 bases are TGTGCCAGTAGTAGGGACAGGGCAACTGAAGCTTTCTTT. Translation: CASSRDRATEAFF. Variable domain in full (rest from reference TRBV19 and TRBJ1-1): DGGITQSPKYLFRKEGQNVTLSCEQNLNHDAMYWYRQDPGQGLRLIYYSQIVNDFQKGDIAEGYSVSREKKESFPLTVTSAQKNPTAFYLCASSRDRATEAFFGQGTRLTVV.

The chain employs TRBV19 and TRBJ1-4; D is unclear. Germline-derived CDR1 and CDR2 are LNHDA and SQIVND (reference sequence). V lost 3 bases and J 8 bases, leaving 13 bases between the germline ends. The CDR3 is 14 amino acids. The CDR3 nucleotides read TGTGCCAGTAGTATGCCCCTAGGTGCGGAAAAACTGTTTTTT. Residues: CASSMPLGAEKLFF.

This clone was observed at least ten times. This chain joins TRBV9 and TRBJ2-2, with 8 positions matching TRBD2. The V gene end was trimmed by 5 bases and the J gene end by 6 bases; junction bases not matched to a gene: 6. Looked up from germline, CDR1 is SGDLS and CDR2 is YYNGEE. The CDR3 covers 14 residues. CDR3 bases: TGTGCCAGCAGACGGGAGGGCCTCTCCGGGGAGCTGTTTTTT. Encoded protein: CASRREGLSGELFF.

The gene calls are TRBV11-2 and TRBJ2-3; D remains unclear. Germline V gene data show CDR1 as SGHAT and CDR2 as FQNNGV. The V and J ends lost 10 bases and 4 bases respectively, with 24 bases between them. The CDR3 is 16 residues long. The CDR3 DNA sequence: TGTGCCACCGCATTTAGGATCCCGTTATACTCAGATACGCAGTATTTT. Translating it yields CATAFRIPLYSDTQYF.

This sequence joins TRBV7-9 and TRBJ1-4; 7 positions agree with TRBD1. CDR3 length equals 15 residues. CDR1 is SEHNR, CDR2 FQNEAQ, per germline (reference sequence). V was clipped by 3 bases and J by 7 bases; unmatched bases: 8. CDR3 DNA: TGTGCCAGCAGCTTTTTCAGGGGGATTAGTGAAAAACTGTTTTTT. Protein: CASSFFRGISEKLFF.

The gene calls are TRBV29-1 and TRBJ1-3, with D uncertain. The CDR3 has 13 amino acids. Trimming pared 4 bases from V and 2 bases from J, leaving 9 bases between. Germline CDR1 reads SQVTM; CDR2 reads ANQGSEA. CDR3 sequence: CSVGHGAGNTIYF. CDR3 coding DNA: TGCAGCGTTGGTCATGGGGCTGGAAACACCATATATTTT.

This chain links TRBV7-2 with TRBJ2-1; TRBD1 aligns across 8 bases. V was clipped by 1 base and J by 3 bases; unmatched bases: 2. CDR1 is SGHTA and CDR2 is FQGNSA in the germline V gene. This CDR3 region has 15 residues. The CDR3 sequence: CASSLDRGDYNEQFF. For the CDR3, the DNA is TGTGCCAGCAGCTTAGACAGGGGGGACTACAATGAGCAGTTCTTC.

The CDR3 nucleotides are TGTGCCAGCAGCTTAGGGTATGGGAACACTGAAGCTTTCTTT. Translated: CASSLGYGNTEAFF. The chain combines TRBV7-3 with TRBJ1-1; D is ambiguous. The germline CDR1 and CDR2 sequences are SGHTA and FQGTGA. This CDR3 has 14 amino acids. V was cut by 2 bases and J by 1 base, with 8 bases left in between.

V gene TRBV5-1 combines with J gene TRBJ1-2; 7 bases map to TRBD1. CDR1 and CDR2 (germline): SGHRS, YFSETQ. This CDR3 is 15 amino acids long. J was trimmed by 4 bases and V by 4 bases; bases with no gene match: 10. The CDR3: CASSTLTGAGYGYTF. CDR3 DNA sequence: TGCGCCAGCAGCACATTAACAGGGGCGGGCTATGGCTACACCTTC.

This chain joins TRBV28 and TRBJ1-1, with TRBD1 matching 9 bases. The trim removed 6 bases at V and 0 bases at J, leaving 8 bases unmatched. Germline V gives CDR1 MDHEN, CDR2 SYDVKM. The CDR3 totals 16 residues. The CDR3 DNA reads as TGTGCCAGCAGGCCCGGGACAGGGAGAGTGAACACTGAAGCTTTCTTT. Translating gives CASRPGTGRVNTEAFF.

This clone was counted once. A single base separates this from a much larger clone, so it may be a read error. Other DNA sequences in the sample encode the same CDR3. The chain couples TRBV4-2 to TRBJ1-5; D is possibly TRBD1 (6 bases). Germline CDR1 reads LGHNA; CDR2 reads YNFKEQ. Trimming removed 3 bases at V and 4 bases at J, with 22 bases between. The CDR3 length is 18 residues. CDR3 amino acids: CASSQTGGAGARNQPQHF. The CDR3 DNA is TGTGCCAGCAGCCAGACAGGTGGCGCGGGGGCTCGGAATCAGCCCCAGCATTTT.

The chain carries TRBV5-4 and TRBJ2-1, with D possibly being TRBD1 (5 bases). CDR1 is SGHNT and CDR2 is YYREEE in the germline V gene (reference sequence). Deletions cut 0 bases from V and 8 bases from J, with 9 bases between. This CDR3 region has 13 residues. The CDR3, as DNA: TGTGCCAGCAGCTTGGTCCAGGGCGATGAGCAGTTCTTC. Translating gives CASSLVQGDEQFF. The whole variable domain, remainder taken from reference TRBV5-4 and TRBJ2-1, is ETGVTQSPTHLIKTRGQQVTLRCSSQSGHNTVSWYQQALGQGPQFIFQYYREEENGRGNFPPRFSGLQFPNYSSELNVNALELDDSALYLCASSLVQGDEQFFGPGTRLTVL.

V gene TRBV29-1 combines with J gene TRBJ1-1; perhaps TRBD1 as D (6 bases). Germline V gene lookup returns CDR1 SQVTM and CDR2 ANQGSEA. There are 11 residues in the CDR3. V gave up 7 bases and J gave up 4 bases, with 10 bases separating them. The CDR3 nucleotides are TGCAGCGCCAGGGGTTTCACTGAAGCTTTCTTT. Its protein is CSARGFTEAFF.

This rearrangement joins TRBV6-1 to TRBJ2-7; 8 bases line up with TRBD1. With 4 bases clipped from V and 4 bases from J, the junction kept 6 bases outside the gene matches. Germline V gene sequence: CDR1 MNHNS, CDR2 SASEGT. This CDR3 comprises 14 residues. This chain's CDR3 is CASSAGRGLYEQYF. The CDR3 DNA follows: TGTGCCAGCAGTGCGGGCAGGGGGCTGTACGAGCAGTACTTC.